A selection of T cell receptor beta chains follows, all from one sample in a study of beta chain features in type 1 diabetes. Profiling relied on immunoSEQ multiplex PCR, and the TCRdb table lists in-frame clones only, not all of them. The sample includes around 250,000 clones, more than 11% of them seen just once. The sequencing input was naive CD4+ T cells from blood. Every receptor here comes from a man aged 25 to 40 with type 1 diabetes. The CDR3 runs from the conserved cysteine through the conserved F or W. The D gene is left open where the match is weak. A clone size is listed for some rows: how often the clone was seen (once, few, many), or a class if it is expanded.

d_call: .
v_call: TRBV2
cdr3_length: 15
j_call: TRBJ2-3
clone_size: few
cdr3_aa: CASSVAGHGTDTQYF
cdr3_nt: TGTGCCAGCAGTGTAGCAGGACACGGCACAGATACGCAGTATTTT

d_call: TRBD2
v_call: TRBV30
cdr3_length: 15
j_call: TRBJ2-2
clone_size: few
cdr3_aa: CAWTGLAGRNGELFF
cdr3_nt: TGTGCCTGGACGGGACTAGCGGGAAGGAACGGGGAGCTGTTTTTT

d_call: .
v_call: TRBV29-1
cdr3_length: 13
j_call: TRBJ2-3
clone_size: few
cdr3_aa: CSGYRDPTDTQYF
cdr3_nt: TGCAGCGGTTACAGGGACCCCACAGATACGCAGTATTTT

d_call: .
v_call: TRBV7-7
cdr3_length: 14
j_call: TRBJ2-7
clone_size: .
cdr3_aa: CASSPSFPAYEQYF
cdr3_nt: TGTGCCAGCAGCCCTAGCTTTCCCGCCTACGAGCAGTACTTC

d_call: TRBD2
v_call: TRBV10-2
cdr3_length: 12
j_call: TRBJ2-5
clone_size: .
cdr3_aa: CASSPSGETQYF
cdr3_nt: TGCGCCAGCAGTCCTAGCGGCGAGACCCAGTACTTC

d_call: TRBD1
v_call: TRBV13
cdr3_length: 14
j_call: TRBJ2-5
clone_size: few
cdr3_aa: CASSFGTEQETQYF
cdr3_nt: TGTGCCAGCAGCTTCGGGACAGAACAAGAGACCCAGTACTTC

d_call: .
v_call: TRBV5-1
cdr3_length: 16
j_call: TRBJ1-1
clone_size: few
cdr3_aa: CASSPKNGGTDTEAFF
cdr3_nt: TGCGCCAGCAGCCCGAAGAACGGGGGGACGGACACTGAAGCTTTCTTT

d_call: .
v_call: TRBV5-1
cdr3_length: 15
j_call: TRBJ2-5
clone_size: once
cdr3_aa: CASSSTPGSEETQYF
cdr3_nt: TGCGCCAGCAGCTCGACCCCGGGGTCTGAGGAGACCCAGTACTTC

d_call: .
v_call: TRBV27
cdr3_length: 14
j_call: TRBJ2-7
clone_size: .
cdr3_aa: CASSLRRDTYEQYF
cdr3_nt: TGTGCCAGCAGTTTAAGGCGGGATACCTACGAGCAGTACTTC

d_call: .
v_call: TRBV11-2
cdr3_length: 11
j_call: TRBJ2-2
clone_size: few
cdr3_aa: CASSWGRELFF
cdr3_nt: TGTGCCAGCAGCTGGGGCCGGGAGCTGTTTTTT

d_call: TRBD1
v_call: TRBV19
cdr3_length: 15
j_call: TRBJ1-1
clone_size: few
cdr3_aa: CASRRTGTMNTEAFF
cdr3_nt: TGTGCCAGTAGACGGACAGGGACCATGAACACTGAAGCTTTCTTT

d_call: .
v_call: TRBV6-6
cdr3_length: 14
j_call: TRBJ2-7
clone_size: few
cdr3_aa: CASSYTAHSYEQYF
cdr3_nt: TGTGCCAGCAGTTACACAGCACATTCCTACGAGCAGTACTTC

d_call: .
v_call: TRBV5-1
cdr3_length: 15
j_call: TRBJ2-1
clone_size: .
cdr3_aa: CASSLASQGRNEQFF
cdr3_nt: TGCGCCAGCAGCTTGGCGAGTCAGGGCCGGAATGAGCAGTTCTTC

d_call: TRBD2
v_call: TRBV7-2
cdr3_length: 16
j_call: TRBJ2-1
clone_size: few
cdr3_aa: CASSLALAGGEYEQFF
cdr3_nt: TGTGCCAGCAGCTTAGCCTTAGCGGGAGGAGAGTATGAGCAGTTCTTC

d_call: .
v_call: TRBV5-4
cdr3_length: 15
j_call: TRBJ2-4
clone_size: .
cdr3_aa: CASSLKAGVGNIQYF
cdr3_nt: TGTGCCAGCAGCTTGAAGGCAGGGGTAGGAAACATTCAGTACTTC

d_call: .
v_call: TRBV7-2
cdr3_length: 16
j_call: TRBJ1-4
clone_size: few
cdr3_aa: CASSPRGGAGNEKLFF
cdr3_nt: TGTGCCAGCAGCCCCCGGGGGGGGGCAGGTAATGAAAAACTGTTTTTT

d_call: .
v_call: TRBV6-5
cdr3_length: 13
j_call: TRBJ2-3
clone_size: .
cdr3_aa: CASTLGGSDTQYF
cdr3_nt: TGTGCCAGCACCCTTGGGGGGTCAGATACGCAGTATTTT

d_call: TRBD1
v_call: TRBV18
cdr3_length: 16
j_call: TRBJ1-3
clone_size: few
cdr3_aa: CASSPPGQGAGNTIYF
cdr3_nt: TGTGCCAGCTCACCTCCAGGACAGGGCGCTGGAAACACCATATATTTT

d_call: .
v_call: TRBV2
cdr3_length: 14
j_call: TRBJ1-2
clone_size: few
cdr3_aa: CASRGRIPNYGYTF
cdr3_nt: TGTGCCAGCAGGGGCCGGATCCCTAACTATGGCTACACCTTC

d_call: TRBD1
v_call: TRBV6-1
cdr3_length: 16
j_call: TRBJ2-1
clone_size: .
cdr3_aa: CASSDQDRGTYNEQFF
cdr3_nt: TGTGCCAGCAGTGATCAGGACAGGGGTACTTACAATGAGCAGTTCTTC

d_call: .
v_call: TRBV10-2
cdr3_length: 15
j_call: TRBJ1-5
clone_size: .
cdr3_aa: CASSESGADNQPQHF
cdr3_nt: TGCGCCAGCAGTGAATCAGGGGCGGACAATCAGCCCCAGCATTTT

d_call: TRBD1
v_call: TRBV10-3
cdr3_length: 16
j_call: TRBJ1-2
clone_size: few
cdr3_aa: CAISSLVGQGDYGYTF
cdr3_nt: TGTGCCATCAGTAGCCTTGTAGGACAGGGGGACTATGGCTACACCTTC

d_call: TRBD1
v_call: TRBV19
cdr3_length: 15
j_call: TRBJ1-6
clone_size: .
cdr3_aa: CASNSDRGLNSPLHF
cdr3_nt: TGTGCCAGTAATTCAGACAGGGGGCTTAATTCACCCCTCCACTTT

d_call: TRBD1
v_call: TRBV2
cdr3_length: 14
j_call: TRBJ2-7
clone_size: .
cdr3_aa: CASSTDRSSYEQYF
cdr3_nt: TGTGCCAGCAGTACGGACAGGAGCTCCTACGAGCAGTACTTC

d_call: .
v_call: TRBV15
cdr3_length: 17
j_call: TRBJ2-3
clone_size: .
cdr3_aa: CATSRGPGGPGTDTQYF
cdr3_nt: TGTGCCACCAGCAGAGGACCCGGGGGTCCGGGGACAGATACGCAGTATTTT

d_call: .
v_call: TRBV5-1
cdr3_length: 13
j_call: TRBJ1-2
clone_size: few
cdr3_aa: CASRDSSIYGYTF
cdr3_nt: TGCGCCAGCAGGGACAGTTCGATCTATGGCTACACCTTC

d_call: .
v_call: TRBV2
cdr3_length: 12
j_call: TRBJ2-7
clone_size: .
cdr3_aa: CASRLGGDEQYF
cdr3_nt: TGTGCCAGCAGGTTAGGGGGGGACGAGCAGTACTTC

d_call: TRBD2
v_call: TRBV30
cdr3_length: 15
j_call: TRBJ2-3
clone_size: .
cdr3_aa: CAWTPWAGGRDTQYF
cdr3_nt: TGTGCCTGGACCCCTTGGGCGGGGGGGCGTGATACGCAGTATTTT

d_call: TRBD1
v_call: TRBV30
cdr3_length: 13
j_call: TRBJ1-5
clone_size: .
cdr3_aa: CAWSGQGDQPQHF
cdr3_nt: TGTGCCTGGAGTGGACAGGGAGATCAGCCCCAGCATTTT

d_call: .
v_call: TRBV19
cdr3_length: 16
j_call: TRBJ2-3
clone_size: .
cdr3_aa: CASSHPGGVSTDTQYF
cdr3_nt: TGTGCCAGTAGTCACCCGGGCGGGGTATCCACAGATACGCAGTATTTT

d_call: .
v_call: TRBV4-1
cdr3_length: 14
j_call: TRBJ1-1
clone_size: .
cdr3_aa: CASSRDGVNTEAFF
cdr3_nt: TGCGCCAGCAGCCGCGACGGAGTGAACACTGAAGCTTTCTTT

d_call: .
v_call: TRBV27
cdr3_length: 18
j_call: TRBJ2-6
clone_size: .
cdr3_aa: CASSPGRTVYSGANVLTF
cdr3_nt: TGTGCCAGCAGTCCCGGGCGGACAGTGTACTCTGGGGCCAACGTCCTGACTTTC

d_call: .
v_call: TRBV20-1
cdr3_length: 11
j_call: TRBJ1-2
clone_size: few
cdr3_aa: CSAPTDYGYTF
cdr3_nt: TGCAGTGCTCCGACAGACTATGGCTACACCTTC

d_call: TRBD1
v_call: TRBV30
cdr3_length: 15
j_call: TRBJ2-5
clone_size: .
cdr3_aa: CAWSSAGTGVETQYF
cdr3_nt: TGTGCCTGGAGTAGCGCAGGGACAGGTGTGGAGACCCAGTACTTC

d_call: .
v_call: TRBV27
cdr3_length: 14
j_call: TRBJ1-1
clone_size: few
cdr3_aa: CASSLMGRNTEAFF
cdr3_nt: TGTGCCAGCAGTTTAATGGGCAGGAACACTGAAGCTTTCTTT

d_call: .
v_call: TRBV4-2
cdr3_length: 15
j_call: TRBJ1-2
clone_size: few
cdr3_aa: CASSQDPAGRDGYTF
cdr3_nt: TGTGCCAGCAGCCAAGATCCTGCAGGGAGGGATGGCTACACCTTC

d_call: TRBD1
v_call: TRBV7-9
cdr3_length: 15
j_call: TRBJ2-1
clone_size: .
cdr3_aa: CASSKTGFRFNEQFF
cdr3_nt: TGTGCCAGCAGCAAGACAGGGTTTAGGTTCAATGAGCAGTTCTTC

d_call: .
v_call: TRBV4-2
cdr3_length: 15
j_call: TRBJ2-5
clone_size: .
cdr3_aa: CASSQGTPGTRAQYF
cdr3_nt: TGTGCCAGCAGCCAAGGAACTCCGGGAACTAGGGCCCAGTACTTC

d_call: TRBD2
v_call: TRBV11-2
cdr3_length: 15
j_call: TRBJ2-3
clone_size: .
cdr3_aa: CASSKLAGAADTQYF
cdr3_nt: TGTGCCAGCAGTAAGCTAGCGGGAGCGGCAGATACGCAGTATTTT

d_call: .
v_call: TRBV14
cdr3_length: 14
j_call: TRBJ2-7
clone_size: few
cdr3_aa: CASSPSAGGYEQYF
cdr3_nt: TGTGCCAGCAGCCCCTCCGCGGGCGGCTACGAGCAGTACTTC

d_call: TRBD2
v_call: TRBV29-1
cdr3_length: 12
j_call: TRBJ2-3
clone_size: few
cdr3_aa: CSARLATHTQYF
cdr3_nt: TGCAGCGCGAGACTAGCGACCCATACGCAGTATTTT

d_call: TRBD2
v_call: TRBV5-1
cdr3_length: 17
j_call: TRBJ2-1
clone_size: .
cdr3_aa: CASSGTSGRFTYNEQFF
cdr3_nt: TGCGCCAGCAGCGGTACTAGCGGGAGGTTTACCTACAATGAGCAGTTCTTC

d_call: TRBD1
v_call: TRBV10-3
cdr3_length: 14
j_call: TRBJ1-2
clone_size: few
cdr3_aa: CAISGTVGDYGYTF
cdr3_nt: TGTGCCATCAGCGGGACAGTAGGGGACTATGGCTACACCTTC

d_call: .
v_call: TRBV11-2
cdr3_length: 14
j_call: TRBJ2-2
clone_size: .
cdr3_aa: CASSLAGTPGELFF
cdr3_nt: TGTGCCAGCAGCTTAGCTGGGACACCCGGGGAGCTGTTTTTT

d_call: TRBD2
v_call: TRBV30
cdr3_length: 17
j_call: TRBJ2-1
clone_size: .
cdr3_aa: CAWSRTSGGRRGNEQFF
cdr3_nt: TGTGCCTGGAGTCGTACTAGCGGGGGGAGGAGAGGGAATGAGCAGTTCTTC

d_call: .
v_call: TRBV11-2
cdr3_length: 13
j_call: TRBJ2-1
clone_size: few
cdr3_aa: CASSPLRYNEQFF
cdr3_nt: TGTGCCAGCAGCCCCCTGAGATACAATGAGCAGTTCTTC